The clone carrying this T cell receptor beta chain was detected a few times. Its antigen is as yet unknown. This CDR3 region has 13 residues. In germline, CDR1 is GTSNPN, CDR2 SVGIG (reference sequence). The V end lost 0 bases, the J end lost 1 base, and 6 bases lay between the germline ends. The sequenced template was cDNA made from the entire isolated RNA. Assay: immunoSEQ multiplex PCR; the TCRdb copy retains only in-frame clones and omits some. This table holds roughly 260,000 clones, about a tenth found once. These data are taken from a study of beta chain features in type 1 diabetes. General study findings and limits: Among patients with Type 1 diabetes, TCRB CDR3s were moderately but significantly shorter in every one of the four CD4+ subsets.

This sequence joins TRBV30 and TRBJ2-5; D gene uncertain. Sample: naive CD4+ T cells from blood. This receptor was obtained from a man in his thirties or forties with type 1 diabetes. The CDR3 DNA sequence: TGTGCCTGGAGTGTTCTGAGCCAAGAGACCCAGTACTTC. This sequence encodes CAWSVLSQETQYF.